This T cell receptor (beta chain) was sequenced in a study of T cells in Graves' hyperthyroidism and ophthalmopathy. Study findings and constraints: Ophthalmopathy onset followed model prediction by a median approximately 7 months.

Each ophthalmopathy patient scored at least 3 on the Clinical Activity Score and at least 4 on NOSPECS grade, with duration under 3 months. Reasons for excluding patients were uncontrolled infection, other autoimmune disease, pregnancy or lactation. On the basis of clinical symptoms, serum thyroxine and TRAb, thyroid ultrasound and orbital computed tomography, diagnoses were made. This clonotype turned up a few times. As yet, its antigen is unknown. The CDR3 spans 13 residues. Germline loops: CDR1 SQVTM, CDR2 ANQGSEA. V trimming: 4 bases; J trimming: 2 bases; junction bases outside the gene matches: 4. Using RNA transcripts as the source, TCR beta CDR3 regions were amplified. An initial round of RT-PCR targeting the TCR CDR3 relied on the HTBI primer set. TCRdb re-called the multiplex PCR reads through MiXCR, storing one row per CDR3 protein. This sample carries a few hundred thousand distinct CDR3 sequences, roughly 22% of them seen once, and the ten largest clones take around 65%.

The chain links TRBV29-1 to TRBJ2-5, with 7 positions matching TRBD1. Sequencing input: blood. This TCR came from a young man with Graves' ophthalmopathy. The CDR3 DNA follows: TGCAGCGTTGCAGGGACAGCGCAAGAGACCCAGTACTTC. Protein product: CSVAGTAQETQYF. Using reference TRBV29-1 and TRBJ2-5 for the parts outside the CDR3, the full variable domain is SAVISQKPSRDICQRGTSLTIQCQVDSQVTMMFWYRQQPGQSLTLIATANQGSEATYESGFVIDKFPISRPNLTFSTLTVSNMSPEDSSIYLCSVAGTAQETQYFGPGTRLLVL.